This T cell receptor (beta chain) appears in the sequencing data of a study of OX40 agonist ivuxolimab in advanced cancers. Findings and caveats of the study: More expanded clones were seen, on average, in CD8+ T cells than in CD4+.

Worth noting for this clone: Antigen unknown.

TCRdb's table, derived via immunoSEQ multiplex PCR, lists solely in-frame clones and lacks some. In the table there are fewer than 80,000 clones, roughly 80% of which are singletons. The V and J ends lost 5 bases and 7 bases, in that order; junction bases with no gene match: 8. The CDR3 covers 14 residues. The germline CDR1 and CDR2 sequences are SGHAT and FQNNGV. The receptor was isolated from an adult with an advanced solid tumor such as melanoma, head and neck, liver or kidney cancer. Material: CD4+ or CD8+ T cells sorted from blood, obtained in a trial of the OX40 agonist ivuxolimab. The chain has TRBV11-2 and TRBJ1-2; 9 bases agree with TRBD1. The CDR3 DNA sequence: TGTGCCAGCAGCCAAGCGACAGGGGGTGGTGGCTACACCTTC. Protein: CASSQATGGGGYTF.